The next 32 T cell receptor beta chains were all read from a single sample in a study of blood T cell repertoires in COVID-19. Libraries were prepared by immunoSEQ multiplex PCR; TCRdb keeps only in-frame clonotypes and omits some of them. The sample lists a few hundred thousand clones, roughly 87% seen once, with about 0.6% in the top ten. Material: PBMCs or T cells enriched from blood (not recorded which). These receptor sequences come from a man younger than 30 who had recovered from COVID-19.

The chain employs TRBV7-9 and TRBJ1-3, with 7 bases fitting TRBD1. The CDR3 has 15 amino acids. CDR1 and CDR2 (germline): SEHNR, FQNEAQ (reference sequence). Trimming cost V 5 bases and J 4 bases; bases outside gene matches: 8. CDR3 region: CASSVQGEQGNTIYF. CDR3 bases: TGTGCCAGCAGCGTGCAGGGGGAACAAGGAAACACCATATATTTT.

This clone occurred once. The chain uses TRBV5-1 and TRBJ2-7; D remains ambiguous. Per the germline V gene, CDR1 is SGHRS and CDR2 is YFSETQ. This CDR3 spans 11 amino acids. Trimming pared 4 bases from V and 4 bases from J, leaving 6 bases between. The DNA for the CDR3 is TGCGCCAGCAGCCACGGGTACGAGCAGTACTTC. As protein: CASSHGYEQYF.

This chain links TRBV13 with TRBJ2-6, with D perhaps matching TRBD1 (5 bases). This CDR3 is built from 18 residues. Germline V gives CDR1 PRHDT, CDR2 FYEKMQ (reference sequence). The V gene lost 4 bases and the J gene lost 2 bases, with 18 bases spanning the gap. CDR3 region: CASSSSDRREAGANVLTF. In DNA, the CDR3 is TGTGCCAGCAGCTCAAGCGACAGAAGAGAAGCTGGGGCCAACGTCCTGACTTTC.

This clone was picked up a small number of times. The chain recombines TRBV4-1 with TRBJ1-4; D remains ambiguous. This CDR3 has 20 amino acids. The ends were cut back, 0 bases at V and 0 bases at J, with 20 bases in the middle. The V gene's germline CDR1 is MGHRA and CDR2 YSYEKL. CDR3: CASSQEQVPRLFATNEKLFF. CDR3 nucleotides: TGCGCCAGCAGCCAAGAACAAGTCCCTCGCCTCTTTGCAACTAATGAAAAACTGTTTTTT.

Details on this clone: Other DNA sequences in this sample translate to the same CDR3. J is TRBJ1-6 and V is TRBV5-1; D remains ambiguous. Germline V gives CDR1 SGHRS, CDR2 YFSETQ. The CDR3 contains 16 residues. The V end lost 1 base, the J end lost 0 bases, and 8 bases lay between the germline ends. CDR3 sequence: CASSLTGSSYNSPLHF. The CDR3 bases are TGCGCCAGCAGCTTGACCGGGAGCTCCTATAATTCACCCCTCCACTTT.

The chain uses TRBV4-1 and TRBJ1-4; 10 nucleotides align to TRBD1. CDR1 and CDR2 (germline): MGHRA, YSYEKL. The CDR3 extends over 15 amino acids. Trimming removed 2 bases from V and 6 bases from J; junction bases left unmatched: 3. CDR3 amino acids: CASSQRTGGHEKLFF. CDR3 sequence (DNA): TGCGCCAGCAGCCAAAGGACAGGGGGGCATGAAAAACTGTTTTTT.

CDR3 loop: CASTTGREAFF. CDR3 in DNA: TGTGCCAGTACTACAGGGCGAGAAGCTTTCTTT. V is TRBV19 and J is TRBJ1-1, with D perhaps matching TRBD1 (6 bases). Trimming pared 7 bases from V and 8 bases from J, leaving 11 bases between. Looked up from germline, CDR1 is LNHDA and CDR2 is SQIVND (reference sequence). The CDR3 is 11 residues long. Full variable domain (outside the CDR3, taken from reference TRBV19 and TRBJ1-1): DGGITQSPKYLFRKEGQNVTLSCEQNLNHDAMYWYRQDPGQGLRLIYYSQIVNDFQKGDIAEGYSVSREKKESFPLTVTSAQKNPTAFYLCASTTGREAFFGQGTRLTVV.

V is TRBV18 and J is TRBJ2-1, with TRBD2 matching over 10 bases. The CDR3 is 18 amino acids. Germline CDR1 and CDR2: KGHSH and LQKENI. V trimming: 5 bases; J trimming: 7 bases; junction bases outside the gene matches: 17. CDR3 region: CASSFNPGGASGSNEQFF. For the CDR3, the DNA is TGTGCCAGCTCATTTAACCCCGGGGGAGCTAGCGGGAGTAATGAGCAGTTCTTC.

V and J are TRBV12-5 and TRBJ1-4, with 7 bases matching TRBD1. The CDR3 sequence is 14 residues long. Germline trimming cut 5 bases from V and 3 bases from J; bases unmatched to any gene: 3. Looked up from germline, CDR1 is LGHNT and CDR2 is FRNRAP. DNA for the CDR3: TGTGCTAGTGGTAGACAGGGAGCTAATGAAAAACTGTTTTTT. It is translated as CASGRQGANEKLFF.

The rearrangement links TRBV10-3 to TRBJ2-4; 14 positions agree with TRBD2. Looked up from germline, CDR1 is ENHRY and CDR2 is SYGVKD. There are 18 residues in the CDR3. V was pared by 5 bases and J by 0 bases, with 6 bases of the junction left unmatched. CDR3: CAISQGLAGAKAKNIQYF. CDR3 DNA sequence: TGTGCCATCAGTCAGGGACTAGCGGGAGCTAAAGCCAAAAACATTCAGTACTTC.

The chain uses TRBV9 and TRBJ1-2; TRBD1 aligns across 7 bases. The junction had 10 bases not matched to a gene; V was cut back by 2 bases and J by 6 bases. Germline V gene lookup returns CDR1 SGDLS and CDR2 YYNGEE. The CDR3 has 15 residues. Here the CDR3 reads CASSVIPGQRDGYTF. Here the CDR3 DNA reads TGTGCCAGCAGCGTGATACCGGGACAGAGAGATGGCTACACCTTC.

The chain carries TRBV19 and TRBJ1-5, with 7 positions matching TRBD1. V gave up 6 bases and J gave up 0 bases; unmatched junction bases: 8. The CDR3 has 16 residues. Germline CDR1 reads LNHDA; CDR2 reads SQIVND (reference sequence). As DNA, the CDR3 is TGTGCCAGTAGGACAACGGGACAGAATAGCAATCAGCCCCAGCATTTT. It translates to CASRTTGQNSNQPQHF.

The chain is built from TRBV9 and TRBJ1-2; D is uncertain. CDR3 length: 14 residues. Trimming removed 0 bases at V and 5 bases at J, with 11 bases between. The germline V gene encodes CDR1 SGDLS and CDR2 YYNGEE. CDR3 in DNA: TGTGCCAGCAGCGTAGAGGGAAGGAGGTATGGCTACACCTTC. This codes for CASSVEGRRYGYTF.

The V call is TRBV5-6, the J call TRBJ1-3; TRBD1 matches at 7 bases. The trim removed 4 bases at V and 2 bases at J, leaving 6 bases unmatched. Germline V gene data show CDR1 as SGHDT and CDR2 as YYEEEE. The CDR3 totals 15 residues. CDR3 protein: CASSLRTGAGNTIYF. CDR3 DNA sequence: TGTGCCAGCAGCCTTAGAACAGGGGCTGGAAACACCATATATTTT.

This clone occurred a few times. The rearrangement joins TRBV5-1 to TRBJ2-1; TRBD2 matches 10 bases. The trim removed 1 base at V and 4 bases at J, leaving 8 bases unmatched. This CDR3 is built from 17 residues. CDR1 and CDR2 from the germline V gene are SGHRS and YFSETQ. CDR3 in DNA: TGCGCCAGCAGCTTGACCGGACTAGCGGACGAATACAATGAGCAGTTCTTC. Its translation is CASSLTGLADEYNEQFF.

This chain links TRBV2 with TRBJ1-1; D remains ambiguous. This CDR3 has 11 amino acids. The germline V gene encodes CDR1 SNHLY and CDR2 FYNNEI. V lost 8 bases and J 8 bases, leaving 12 bases between the germline ends. The chain's CDR3 is CASREAAEAFF. CDR3 nucleotide sequence: TGTGCCAGCCGGGAGGCCGCAGAAGCTTTCTTT.

The chain uses TRBV5-1 and TRBJ1-1, with D maybe TRBD1 (6 bases). V was trimmed by 2 bases and J by 1 base, leaving 12 bases between them. Germline CDR1 reads SGHRS; CDR2 reads YFSETQ. The CDR3 has 15 amino acids. The DNA of the CDR3 is TGCGCCAGCAGCTTAACCTCGACAGGGAACACTGAAGCTTTCTTT. Amino acids: CASSLTSTGNTEAFF.

The chain uses TRBV19 and TRBJ2-4; 11 bases match TRBD2. J was trimmed by 0 bases and V by 3 bases; bases with no gene match: 4. Germline CDR1 and CDR2: LNHDA and SQIVND (reference sequence). This CDR3 contains 17 residues. The chain's CDR3 is CASSILGLAVAKNIQYF. For the CDR3, the DNA is TGTGCCAGTAGTATCCTGGGACTAGCGGTAGCCAAAAACATTCAGTACTTC.

The gene calls are TRBV30 and TRBJ1-6, with 8 positions matching TRBD1. In germline, CDR1 is GTSNPN, CDR2 SVGIG (reference sequence). V was clipped by 7 bases and J by 10 bases; unmatched bases: 15. The CDR3 sequence is 15 residues long. In nucleotides, the CDR3 is TGTGCCTCTGACAGGGGCCCTAAGGGGGGATCACCCCTCCACTTT. It specifies CASDRGPKGGSPLHF.

This chain joins TRBV4-1 and TRBJ1-4, with 8 bases identical to TRBD1. The CDR3 runs to 16 residues. Germline V lookup: CDR1 MGHRA, CDR2 YSYEKL. Trimming cost V 3 bases and J 7 bases; bases outside gene matches: 10. CDR3 sequence: CASSHPRGLRSEKLFF. The CDR3 DNA follows: TGCGCCAGCAGCCATCCCAGGGGGCTTAGAAGTGAAAAACTGTTTTTT.

This clone has just a few counts. The chain uses TRBV7-3 and TRBJ2-7; 9 bases are a match to TRBD1. The CDR3 is made up of 14 amino acids. Germline CDR1 SGHTA, CDR2 FQGTGA. V trimming: 3 bases; J trimming: 5 bases; junction bases outside the gene matches: 5. This CDR3 reads CASSLGQGFHEQYF. Written as DNA, the CDR3 is TGTGCCAGCAGCTTGGGACAGGGATTCCACGAGCAGTACTTC.

The rearrangement joins TRBV7-8 to TRBJ1-5, with a possible D match to TRBD1 (6 bases). The CDR3 is 20 amino acids. Germline assignment: CDR1 SGHVS and CDR2 FQNEAQ. V lost 1 base and J 1 base, leaving 23 bases between the germline ends. The CDR3, as DNA: TGTGCCAGCAGCTTAGTCATGGGCCGGGGCACACAGGGCAGCAATCAGCCCCAGCATTTT. Its translation: CASSLVMGRGTQGSNQPQHF.

This chain connects TRBV28 to TRBJ1-5; unclear D gene. Trimming pared 3 bases from V and 1 base from J, leaving 10 bases between. Germline V lookup: CDR1 MDHEN, CDR2 SYDVKM. This CDR3 region has 15 residues. As DNA, the CDR3 is TGTGCCAGCAGTTTCTGGGGAGAAAGCAATCAGCCCCAGCATTTT. This translates into CASSFWGESNQPQHF.

This rearrangement joins TRBV7-8 to TRBJ2-7; 8 bases fit TRBD1. Germline CDR1 SGHVS, CDR2 FQNEAQ. The CDR3 runs 14 residues. V lost 2 bases, J lost 4 bases, and 4 bases stayed unmatched. The CDR3 nucleotides are TGTGCCAGCAGCTTACCAGGGGGCTTGTACGAGCAGTACTTC. Its translation: CASSLPGGLYEQYF.

Of note for this clone: The same CDR3 is also encoded by other DNA sequences in this sample. DNA for the CDR3: TGTGCCAGCAGCTTAGACCGCGGCGCTGCAGATACGCAGTATTTT. This encodes CASSLDRGAADTQYF. The chain has TRBV11-2 and TRBJ2-3; D is unclear. Germline CDR1 is SGHAT and CDR2 is FQNNGV. This CDR3 is built from 15 residues. The V and J ends lost 0 bases and 4 bases respectively, with 11 bases between them.

Note on this clone: Other DNA variants within this sample encode the same CDR3. The chain recombines TRBV5-1 with TRBJ1-4; weak D call: TRBD1 (6 bases). Germline lookup yields CDR1 SGHRS and CDR2 YFSETQ. The ends were cut back, 3 bases at V and 3 bases at J, with 12 bases in the middle. The CDR3 sequence is 15 residues long. The CDR3 protein is CASSSQGGANEKLFF. The CDR3 region has the DNA TGCGCCAGCAGCTCACAGGGAGGGGCTAATGAAAAACTGTTTTTT. Supplemented by reference TRBV5-1 and TRBJ1-4, the full variable domain reads KAGVTQTPRYLIKTRGQQVTLSCSPISGHRSVSWYQQTPGQGLQFLFEYFSETQRNKGNFPGRFSGRQFSNSRSEMNVSTLELGDSALYLCASSSQGGANEKLFFGSGTQLSVL.

CDR3 in amino acids: CASSQVSGATEAFF. CDR3 sequence (DNA): TGTGCCAGCAGCCAAGTTTCAGGGGCCACTGAAGCTTTCTTT. The gene calls are TRBV3-1 (or the pseudogene TRBV3-2) and TRBJ1-1; maybe TRBD1 (6 bases). The CDR3 has 14 amino acids. Germline V gives CDR1 LGHDT, CDR2 YNNKEL (reference sequence). The ends were cut back, 1 base at V and 4 bases at J, with 10 bases in the middle.

The chain joins TRBV19 to TRBJ1-1; 9 nucleotides line up with TRBD1. CDR1 LNHDA and CDR2 SQIVND come from the germline V gene (reference sequence). V gave up 4 bases and J gave up 6 bases; unmatched junction bases: 3. CDR3 length: 13 amino acids. CDR3 residues: CASSRQGEAEAFF. CDR3 DNA: TGTGCCAGTAGTAGACAGGGGGAGGCTGAAGCTTTCTTT. Drawing the rest from reference TRBV19 and TRBJ1-1, the complete variable domain is DGGITQSPKYLFRKEGQNVTLSCEQNLNHDAMYWYRQDPGQGLRLIYYSQIVNDFQKGDIAEGYSVSREKKESFPLTVTSAQKNPTAFYLCASSRQGEAEAFFGQGTRLTVV.

The chain links TRBV10-3 to TRBJ2-2; 9 bases fit TRBD1. The CDR3 covers 15 residues. Trimming at V came to 3 bases and at J to 3 bases, leaving 2 bases not matched to a gene. Germline CDR1 and CDR2: ENHRY and SYGVKD. The CDR3 sequence is CAISEQGADTGELFF. In nucleotides, the CDR3 is TGTGCCATCAGTGAACAGGGGGCGGACACCGGGGAGCTGTTTTTT.

This sequence joins TRBV6-1 and TRBJ1-1, with D possibly matching TRBD1 (6 bases). Germline CDR1 MNHNS, CDR2 SASEGT. Trimming took 2 bases from V and 0 from J, leaving 13 bases between them. This CDR3 is built from 16 residues. This CDR3 is CASSEFGGGMNTEAFF. The CDR3 DNA reads TGTGCCAGCAGTGAATTCGGGGGGGGCATGAACACTGAAGCTTTCTTT.

CDR3 DNA: TGTGCCAGCAGTTTAGGACAGGGGCTAAACTATGGCTACACCTTC. Its protein product is CASSLGQGLNYGYTF. The chain employs TRBV28 and TRBJ1-2; 9 bases agree with TRBD1. The V gene end was trimmed by 2 bases and the J gene end by 2 bases; junction bases not matched to a gene: 3. CDR1 and CDR2 (germline): MDHEN, SYDVKM. The CDR3 has 15 residues.

The chain uses TRBV19 and TRBJ2-1; the match to TRBD2 covers 9 bases. The V segment lost 2 bases and the J segment 6 bases; nucleotides outside the gene matches: 8. The CDR3 sequence is 16 residues long. Germline assignment: CDR1 LNHDA and CDR2 SQIVND (reference sequence). This chain's CDR3 is CASSIRVAGEGNEQFF. The CDR3 nucleotides are TGTGCCAGTAGTATAAGGGTAGCGGGAGAGGGCAATGAGCAGTTCTTC. The full variable domain, its missing parts supplied by reference TRBV19 and TRBJ2-1, is DGGITQSPKYLFRKEGQNVTLSCEQNLNHDAMYWYRQDPGQGLRLIYYSQIVNDFQKGDIAEGYSVSREKKESFPLTVTSAQKNPTAFYLCASSIRVAGEGNEQFFGPGTRLTVL.